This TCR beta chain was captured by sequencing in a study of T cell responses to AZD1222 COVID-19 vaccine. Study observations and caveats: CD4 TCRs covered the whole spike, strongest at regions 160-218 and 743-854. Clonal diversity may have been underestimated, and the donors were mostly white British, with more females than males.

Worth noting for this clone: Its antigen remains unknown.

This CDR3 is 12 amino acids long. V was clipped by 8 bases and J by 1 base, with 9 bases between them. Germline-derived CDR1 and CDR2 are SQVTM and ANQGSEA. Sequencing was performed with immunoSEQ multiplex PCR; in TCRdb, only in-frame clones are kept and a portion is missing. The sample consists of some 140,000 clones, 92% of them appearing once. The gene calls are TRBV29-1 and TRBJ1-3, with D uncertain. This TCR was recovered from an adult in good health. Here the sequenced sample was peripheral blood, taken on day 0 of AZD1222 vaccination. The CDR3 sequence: CSTLASGNTIYF. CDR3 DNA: TGCAGCACGCTGGCGTCTGGAAACACCATATATTTT.